Presented here are 28 T cell receptor beta chains from one specimen sequenced in a study of CD8 T cells in ankylosing spondylitis. TCRdb re-derived calls from the 5' RACE reads in MiXCR, one entry per CDR3 protein. The data show about 540,000 distinct CDR3 sequences, about 12% seen once. General study results and limits: Within ankylosing spondylitis blood, a TCR beta motif made up of under 10 highly homologous variants appeared to be characteristic.

The antigens these receptors bind are not known. Sequenced sample: blood, either unsorted or a sorted T cell fraction (not recorded which). Receptor source: a male donor with ankylosing spondylitis.

This clonotype appeared a few times. V gene TRBV7-6 combines with J gene TRBJ2-4; 8 bases fit TRBD2. This CDR3 is 17 amino acids long. V lost 1 base and J lost 3; bases outside the gene matches: 8. The germline gives CDR1 SGHVS, CDR2 FNYEAQ. CDR3 in amino acids: CASSLVGRSGGKNIQYF. The DNA of the CDR3 is TGTGCCAGCAGCTTAGTAGGGCGGAGCGGGGGCAAAAACATTCAGTACTTC.

This clonotype was seen more than once but under ten times. CDR3 in amino acids: CASSIAGNNQPQHF. DNA of the CDR3: TGTGCCAGTAGTATCGCAGGGAACAATCAGCCCCAGCATTTT. The rearrangement joins TRBV19 to TRBJ1-5; tentative D call: TRBD1 (5 bases). The CDR3 sequence is 14 residues long. V was clipped by 3 bases and J by 3 bases, with 9 bases between them. In germline, CDR1 is LNHDA, CDR2 SQIVND (reference sequence).

The table lists this clonotype with a few counts. The rearrangement joins TRBV25-1 to TRBJ1-3; a weak D match, TRBD1 (6 bases). The length of the CDR3 is 16 residues. Trimming cost V 6 bases and J 0 bases, with 15 bases left between them. Germline CDR1 and CDR2: MGHDK and SYGVNS. CDR3 loop: CASSVRGGSSGNTIYF. The CDR3, as DNA: TGTGCCAGCAGCGTTAGGGGGGGAAGCTCTGGAAACACCATATATTTT.

The genes are TRBV2 and TRBJ2-2; D gene uncertain. The CDR3 has 13 residues. Germline V lookup: CDR1 SNHLY, CDR2 FYNNEI. V was shortened by 5 bases and J by 8 bases, with 12 bases between the two germline ends. The CDR3 reads CASSIGFSGELFF. CDR3 coding DNA: TGTGCCAGCAGTATCGGATTCTCTGGGGAGCTGTTTTTT.

V gene TRBV14 combines with J gene TRBJ1-2, with 8 bases that match TRBD1. Per the germline V gene, CDR1 is SGHDN and CDR2 is FVKESK. The V and J ends lost 3 bases and 5 bases, in that order; junction bases with no gene match: 8. This CDR3 has 15 residues. The DNA for the CDR3 is TGTGCCAGCAGCCAGGAGCGACAGGGGAGATATGGCTACACCTTC. Its translation is CASSQERQGRYGYTF. The full variable domain, completed using reference TRBV14 and TRBJ1-2, is EAGVTQFPSHSVIEKGQTVTLRCDPISGHDNLYWYRRVMGKEIKFLLHFVKESKQDESGMPNNRFLAERTGGTYSTLKVQPAELEDSGVYFCASSQERQGRYGYTFGSGTRLTVV.

The chain has TRBV18 and TRBJ2-1; 15 nucleotides line up with TRBD2. The ends lost 3 bases at V and 2 bases at J; junction bases unmatched: 2. CDR1 is KGHSH, CDR2 LQKENI, per germline. This CDR3 has 17 amino acids. In nucleotides, the CDR3 is TGTGCCAGCTCACCGGGACTAGCGGGGGGCCCCTACAATGAGCAGTTCTTC. It specifies CASSPGLAGGPYNEQFF.

The rearrangement uses TRBV3-1 and TRBJ1-5; D ambiguous. V lost 3 bases and J lost 7, with 10 bases in between. CDR3 size: 13 residues. CDR1 is LGHDT and CDR2 is YNNKEL in the germline V gene (reference sequence). CDR3 protein: CASSQYRDQPQHF. DNA for the CDR3: TGTGCCAGCAGCCAGTATCGAGACCAGCCCCAGCATTTT.

The chain has TRBV20-1 and TRBJ2-5, with 9 bases fitting TRBD1. Germline V lookup: CDR1 DFQATT, CDR2 SNEGSKA (reference sequence). The CDR3 totals 13 residues. The trim removed 6 bases at V and 3 bases at J, leaving 5 bases unmatched. The CDR3 DNA sequence: TGCAGTGCCACGGGACAGGGAAAAGAGACCCAGTACTTC. As protein: CSATGQGKETQYF.

This clonotype was observed a handful of times. The CDR3 DNA follows: TGTGCCAGCAGGCCCGCCGGGACAGGGAAGGTGTTTTTT. It encodes CASRPAGTGKVFF. The rearrangement uses TRBV3-1 and TRBJ2-2; TRBD1 agrees at 9 bases. The V gene end was trimmed by 6 bases and the J gene end by 15 bases; junction bases not matched to a gene: 11. The germline V gene encodes CDR1 LGHDT and CDR2 YNNKEL (reference sequence). The CDR3 is 13 amino acids.

About this clonotype itself: Germline is not matched at one junction end, which may reflect a read error. The chain carries TRBV7-6 and TRBJ1-1; the D gene is possibly TRBD1 (6 bases). CDR1 SGHVS and CDR2 FNYEAQ come from the germline V gene. There are 13 residues in the CDR3. The CDR3 loop reads CASRLGGRSRAFF. In nucleotides, the CDR3 is TGTGCCAGCAGATTAGGGGGACGGTCAAGAGCTTTCTTT.

This rearrangement joins TRBV24-1 to TRBJ2-1, with a weak D call TRBD2 (5 bases). The CDR3 length is 14 residues. The germline V gene has CDR1 KGHDR and CDR2 SFDVKD. Trimming shortened V by 3 bases and J by 8 bases, and 13 bases separated the two germline ends. DNA of the CDR3: TGTGCCACCAGTGATGTACGAGGGCTTGATGAGCAGTTCTTC. This codes for CATSDVRGLDEQFF.

The chain uses TRBV24-1 and TRBJ2-5; no reliable D call. CDR1 and CDR2 (germline): KGHDR, SFDVKD. The CDR3 covers 12 residues. The germline V and J ends were trimmed by 3 bases and 5 bases, with 6 bases remaining between them. The CDR3 spells CATSDRGETQYF. DNA for the CDR3: TGTGCCACCAGTGATCGTGGGGAGACCCAGTACTTC.

The gene calls are TRBV7-9 and TRBJ1-4; unclear D gene. The CDR3 extends over 16 amino acids. V lost 5 bases, J lost 0 bases, and 13 bases lay in between. Germline-derived CDR1 and CDR2 are SEHNR and FQNEAQ (reference sequence). The CDR3 bases are TGTGCCAGCAGCCCGGGAGGGAGTCCAACTAATGAAAAACTGTTTTTT. Translating it yields CASSPGGSPTNEKLFF.

The chain carries TRBV29-1 and TRBJ2-3, with 8 bases aligning to TRBD2. Per the germline V gene, CDR1 is SQVTM and CDR2 is ANQGSEA. The V and J ends lost 5 bases and 0 bases, in that order; junction bases with no gene match: 10. CDR3 length equals 16 residues. CDR3 sequence reads: CSVLSGGLASTDTQYF. For the CDR3, the DNA is TGCAGCGTTTTGTCGGGAGGGTTAGCGAGCACAGATACGCAGTATTTT.

The chain joins TRBV25-1 to TRBJ2-3; 10 bases align to TRBD2. V shed 1 base and J 2 bases; nucleotides not matched to a gene: 6. The CDR3 runs to 17 residues. The germline V gene has CDR1 MGHDK and CDR2 SYGVNS. Here the CDR3 reads CASSEFLTSGTTDTQYF. CDR3 DNA sequence: TGTGCCAGCAGTGAATTCCTAACTAGCGGGACCACAGATACGCAGTATTTT.

The chain carries TRBV10-1 and TRBJ1-1, with no clear D. The CDR3 is 13 residues long. CDR1 WNHNN and CDR2 SYGVQD come from the germline V gene (reference sequence). Trimming removed 7 bases from V and 0 bases from J, with 9 bases in between. Here the CDR3 DNA reads TGCGCCAGCACAGAACGCTTGAACACTGAAGCTTTCTTT. It translates to CASTERLNTEAFF.

The rearrangement uses TRBV7-2 and TRBJ2-1; D call uncertain. The V end lost 3 bases, the J end lost 4 bases, and 10 bases lay between the germline ends. The CDR3 has 14 amino acids. Germline loops: CDR1 SGHTA, CDR2 FQGNSA. The CDR3 sequence: CASSFHARYNEQFF. CDR3 DNA: TGTGCCAGCAGCTTTCACGCGAGGTACAATGAGCAGTTCTTC.

This clonotype turned up a few times. The chain links TRBV5-1 to TRBJ2-2; 11 positions match TRBD1. Looked up from germline, CDR1 is SGHRS and CDR2 is YFSETQ. This CDR3 has 16 residues. V gave up 4 bases and J gave up 2 bases; unmatched junction bases: 4. CDR3 amino acids: CASSGQGALNTGELFF. The CDR3 coding sequence is TGCGCCAGCAGCGGACAGGGGGCTCTAAACACCGGGGAGCTGTTTTTT.

The chain carries TRBV12-3 or TRBV12-4 and TRBJ2-1; TRBD2 aligns across 12 bases. J gave up 9 bases and V 5 bases, and 2 bases lay outside the gene matches. CDR3 size: 13 residues. DNA for the CDR3: TGTGCCAGCAGTCCGACTAGCGGGGGTGAGCAGTTCTTC. Residues: CASSPTSGGEQFF.

The chain uses TRBV2 and TRBJ1-4; D may be TRBD1 (5 bases). From germline, CDR1 is SNHLY and CDR2 FYNNEI. The CDR3 is made up of 16 amino acids. V was pared by 5 bases and J by 5 bases, with 18 bases between. The CDR3 region is CASSNVQRQRNEKLFF. The DNA of the CDR3 is TGTGCCAGCAGTAACGTCCAAAGACAGAGGAATGAAAAACTGTTTTTT.

This sequence joins TRBV30 and TRBJ2-2, with D possibly being TRBD1 (6 bases). Germline assignment: CDR1 GTSNPN and CDR2 SVGIG (reference sequence). The V and J ends lost 1 base and 5 bases respectively, with 23 bases between them. The CDR3 consists of 18 residues. As DNA, the CDR3 is TGTGCCTGGAGTGCCACAGGGATTCGAGTCGAGAGGACCGGGGAGCTGTTTTTT. Translated: CAWSATGIRVERTGELFF.

The chain joins TRBV7-9 to TRBJ2-1, with TRBD2 as a possible D gene (6 bases). CDR1 is SEHNR, CDR2 FQNEAQ, per germline (reference sequence). Deletions cut 6 bases from V and 6 bases from J, with 18 bases between. This CDR3 comprises 15 residues. In DNA form, the CDR3 reads TGTGCCAGCAGTAGAACCTCAAATAGCGGCAATGAGCAGTTCTTC. Translating it yields CASSRTSNSGNEQFF. The full variable domain, its missing parts supplied by reference TRBV7-9 and TRBJ2-1, is DTGVSQNPRHKITKRGQNVTFRCDPISEHNRLYWYRQTLGQGPEFLTYFQNEAQLEKSRLLSDRFSAERPKGSFSTLEIQRTEQGDSAMYLCASSRTSNSGNEQFFGPGTRLTVL.

This clonotype was counted only a few times. The chain joins TRBV20-1 to TRBJ1-1, with TRBD1 matching over 9 bases. V was clipped by 1 base and J by 6 bases; unmatched bases: 6. From germline, CDR1 is DFQATT and CDR2 SNEGSKA (reference sequence). The CDR3 covers 14 residues. CDR3 in amino acids: CSARAGTGTPEAFF. For the CDR3, the DNA is TGCAGTGCTAGAGCCGGGACAGGGACACCTGAAGCTTTCTTT.

The chain has TRBV6-2 or TRBV6-3 and TRBJ2-2, with 7 bases lining up with TRBD2. With 5 bases clipped from V and 3 bases from J, the junction kept 6 bases outside the gene matches. The CDR3 loop spans 15 amino acids. Germline V gives CDR1 MNHEY, CDR2 SVGEGT. The CDR3 spells CASSLRGVYTGELFF. CDR3 nucleotide sequence: TGTGCCAGCAGTCTCCGGGGGGTCTACACCGGGGAGCTGTTTTTT.

The gene calls are TRBV4-1 and TRBJ2-7; TRBD1 agrees at 12 bases. The CDR3 runs 15 residues. J lost 5 bases, V lost 4 bases, and 6 bases had no gene match. Germline V gene data show CDR1 as MGHRA and CDR2 as YSYEKL. Written as DNA, the CDR3 is TGCGCCAGCAGCCCGGGACAGGGGGCGCTAAACGAGCAGTACGTC. Its protein is CASSPGQGALNEQYV.

The chain has TRBV20-1 and TRBJ2-3; the D gene is possibly TRBD2 (6 bases). Per germline, CDR1 DFQATT and CDR2 SNEGSKA (reference sequence). V was shortened by 5 bases and J by 1 base, with 13 bases between the two germline ends. The CDR3 extends over 14 amino acids. Here the CDR3 reads CSADGLHGTDTQYF. The DNA of the CDR3 is TGCAGTGCTGATGGACTACACGGCACAGATACGCAGTATTTT.

This clonotype came up a few times. This CDR3 is CASSLQLAGGETQYF. The CDR3 DNA is TGTGCCAGCAGCTTACAACTAGCGGGAGGAGAGACCCAGTACTTC. This rearrangement joins TRBV11-1 to TRBJ2-5; 12 nucleotides align to TRBD2. In germline, CDR1 is SGHAT, CDR2 FQDESV (reference sequence). V lost 2 bases to trimming and J lost 4 bases; unmatched junction nucleotides: 2. This CDR3 contains 15 residues.

The J gene is TRBJ2-5, the V gene TRBV12-5; unclear D gene. Germline V gene data show CDR1 as LGHNT and CDR2 as FRNRAP. Deletions cut 1 base from V and 0 bases from J, with 9 bases between. The CDR3 covers 15 residues. CDR3 residues: CASGLGAYYQETQYF. The CDR3 DNA reads as TGTGCTAGTGGTTTGGGGGCTTACTACCAAGAGACCCAGTACTTC.